These 32 T cell receptor beta chains were all obtained from the same sample, sequenced in a study of T-cell reconstitution after alpha-beta-depleted transplantation in children. The authors prepared the TCRbeta library with unique molecular identifiers. MiXCR, run by TCRdb on the PCR reads, gives a single entry per CDR3 protein. Among over 550,000 distinct CDR3 sequences listed, over 9.5% were seen once. The specimen was PBMCs from the stem cell graft donor, collected from the stem cell graft. These receptors came from a human donor who donated a stem cell graft to a child with acute myeloid leukemia.

Only a few counts were recorded for this clonotype. As DNA, the CDR3 is TGTGCCAGCCGGGGGAAAGGGGCCGCCTACAATGAGCAGTTCTTC. This codes for CASRGKGAAYNEQFF. V and J are TRBV11-3 and TRBJ2-1; D is perhaps TRBD2 (6 bases). The ends were cut back, 8 bases at V and 2 bases at J, with 16 bases in the middle. The CDR3 is 15 amino acids. From germline, CDR1 is SGHNT and CDR2 YENEEA.

The rearrangement uses TRBV7-2 and TRBJ2-1; 7 positions match TRBD2. Germline V gives CDR1 SGHTA, CDR2 FQGNSA. This CDR3 has 15 residues. V dropped 4 bases and J dropped 5; count of bases not matched to a gene: 8. This CDR3 is CASSSRVAGHNEQFF. The CDR3, as DNA: TGTGCCAGCAGCTCCCGAGTAGCGGGCCACAATGAGCAGTTCTTC.

This clonotype was counted only a few times. J is TRBJ2-1 and V is TRBV4-3; TRBD2 might be the D (5 bases). V was cut by 4 bases and J by 4 bases, with 17 bases left in between. Looked up from germline, CDR1 is LGHNA and CDR2 is YSLEER. The CDR3 is made up of 16 amino acids. The CDR3 DNA follows: TGCGCCAGCAGCCGACTAAGAGCGGAGATTTACAATGAGCAGTTCTTC. As protein: CASSRLRAEIYNEQFF.

The chain employs TRBV12-3 or TRBV12-4 and TRBJ1-2, with D unclear. The CDR3 loop spans 15 amino acids. The V end lost 7 bases, the J end lost 5 bases, and 20 bases lay between the germline ends. Here the CDR3 reads CASIRGPTLRYGYTF. CDR3 in DNA: TGTGCCAGCATTCGAGGCCCCACGCTCCGTTATGGCTACACCTTC.

Ten or more counts support this clonotype. The V call is TRBV18, the J call TRBJ1-3, with unresolved D. Germline values: CDR1 KGHSH, CDR2 LQKENI. The CDR3 contains 16 residues. V was pared by 3 bases and J by 6 bases, with 18 bases between. CDR3 DNA: TGTGCCAGCTCACCCCCGTTCGCGGCTGAGAAAAACACCATATATTTT. It codes for CASSPPFAAEKNTIYF.

The rearrangement links TRBV12-3 or TRBV12-4 to TRBJ2-1; D is perhaps TRBD1 or TRBD2 (5 bases each). The CDR3 has 11 amino acids. V was pared by 7 bases and J by 9 bases, with 10 bases between. CDR3 DNA: TGTGCCAGCAACCTCGGGGCTGAGCAGTTCTTC. This gives the protein CASNLGAEQFF.

This clonotype was detected many times. J is TRBJ2-7 and V is TRBV2; D ambiguous. V was cut by 7 bases and J by 5 bases, with 21 bases left in between. CDR1 SNHLY and CDR2 FYNNEI come from the germline V gene. This CDR3 is built from 15 residues. In DNA, the CDR3 is TGTGCCAGCAATGATAACCGGGCCAGGCTCCACGAGCAGTACTTC. Encoded protein: CASNDNRARLHEQYF.

This clonotype occurred a few times. This chain connects TRBV12-3 or TRBV12-4 to TRBJ2-3, with D perhaps matching TRBD2 (5 bases). Between the trimmed V and J ends, which lost 6 bases and 2 bases, there was a span of 15 bases. This CDR3 spans 15 amino acids. Written as DNA, the CDR3 is TGTGCCAGCAGCGCACCCTTCGGACTCACAGATACGCAGTATTTT. It codes for CASSAPFGLTDTQYF.

The table lists this clonotype with many counts. This chain connects TRBV29-1 to TRBJ2-7; the D is unclear. Germline V gene data show CDR1 as SQVTM and CDR2 as ANQGSEA. This CDR3 has 11 amino acids. V was shortened by 4 bases and J by 6 bases, with 10 bases between the two germline ends. The CDR3 spells CSVGKGREQYF. DNA of the CDR3: TGCAGCGTTGGAAAAGGGCGCGAGCAGTACTTC.

The rearrangement joins TRBV20-1 to TRBJ1-1; no definite D call. This CDR3 is built from 8 residues. V was cut by 7 bases and J by 7 bases, with 4 bases left in between. Germline CDR1 reads DFQATT; CDR2 reads SNEGSKA (reference sequence). CDR3 sequence: CSDHEAFF. CDR3 coding DNA: TGCAGTGACCATGAAGCTTTCTTT.

This clonotype was observed a few times. The chain is built from TRBV10-3 and TRBJ2-3; D may be TRBD1 (6 bases). The CDR3 runs 14 residues. V was clipped by 6 bases and J by 1 base, with 11 bases between them. Germline values: CDR1 ENHRY, CDR2 SYGVKD. The CDR3 is CAISLEGGTDTQYF. In nucleotides, the CDR3 is TGTGCCATCAGCCTCGAGGGGGGCACAGATACGCAGTATTTT.

This clonotype was observed a handful of times. V usage is TRBV11-2 and J usage is TRBJ2-2; TRBD2 is a possible D gene (6 bases). The CDR3 consists of 14 residues. CDR1 and CDR2 (germline): SGHAT, FQNNGV. V lost 6 bases and J lost 4, with 12 bases in between. The CDR3 spells CASRIGGVTGELFF. The DNA of the CDR3 is TGTGCCAGCAGAATCGGGGGTGTCACCGGGGAGCTGTTTTTT.

This clonotype was detected a few times. The chain has TRBV30 and TRBJ2-7, with D possibly being TRBD1 or TRBD2 (5 bases each). The V end was cut by 2 bases, the J end by 1 base, with 12 bases between. Germline values: CDR1 GTSNPN, CDR2 SVGIG (reference sequence). The CDR3 is 14 residues long. The CDR3 loop is CAWSLGWGSYEQYF. Written as DNA, the CDR3 is TGTGCCTGGAGTCTAGGATGGGGGTCCTACGAGCAGTACTTC.

This clonotype was detected ten times or more. V is TRBV29-1 and J is TRBJ2-1; 8 bases fit TRBD2. Germline V gives CDR1 SQVTM, CDR2 ANQGSEA. The junction had 4 bases not matched to a gene; V was cut back by 5 bases and J by 4 bases. The CDR3 runs 13 residues. CDR3 bases: TGCAGCGTTATTCCTAGCGGGTACAATGAGCAGTTCTTC. This translates into CSVIPSGYNEQFF.

This sequence joins TRBV27 and TRBJ2-3; 8 bases are shared with TRBD2. CDR3 size: 19 residues. V shed 5 bases and J 2 bases; nucleotides not matched to a gene: 18. Germline assignment: CDR1 MNHEY and CDR2 SMNVEV (reference sequence). The DNA of the CDR3 is TGTGCCAGCAGTCCCCAGCTTGGGCTAGCGGGCCGCCTCACAGATACGCAGTATTTT. It specifies CASSPQLGLAGRLTDTQYF.

This clonotype was observed a few times. The V and J genes are TRBV29-1 and TRBJ2-7; no reliable D call. This CDR3 has 15 amino acids. V lost 7 bases, J lost 0 bases, and 19 bases lay in between. Germline V CDR1 and CDR2: SQVTM, ANQGSEA. The CDR3 loop reads CSDHYTRSSSYEQYF. CDR3 DNA: TGCAGCGACCATTATACCAGGTCTAGCTCCTACGAGCAGTACTTC.

This clonotype was detected a few times. The chain combines TRBV6-2 or TRBV6-3 with TRBJ2-3; no clear D. Germline CDR1 and CDR2: MNHEY and SVGEGT. V dropped 0 bases and J dropped 6 bases, with 10 bases sitting between them. CDR3 size: 14 residues. The CDR3 DNA follows: TGTGCCAGCAGTTACTCTGCGAGATCGGATACGCAGTATTTT. The encoded protein is CASSYSARSDTQYF.

This clonotype has ten or more counts. The J gene is TRBJ2-3, the V gene TRBV18; 8 bases map to TRBD1. This CDR3 is built from 16 residues. V was pared by 3 bases and J by 2 bases, with 7 bases of the junction left unmatched. From germline, CDR1 is KGHSH and CDR2 LQKENI. The CDR3 region has the DNA TGTGCCAGCTCACCTCAGACAGGGGTCCCCACAGATACGCAGTATTTT. This sequence encodes CASSPQTGVPTDTQYF.

The chain uses TRBV5-1 and TRBJ1-1; 7 positions agree with TRBD1. J lost 0 bases, V lost 4 bases, and 9 bases had no gene match. The CDR3 runs 16 residues. CDR1 and CDR2 (germline): SGHRS, YFSETQ. The CDR3 DNA sequence: TGCGCCAGCAGCCTGACAGGGCCCGGGGTGAACACTGAAGCTTTCTTT. It encodes CASSLTGPGVNTEAFF.

This chain joins TRBV28 and TRBJ1-3; TRBD1 matches at 7 bases. J gave up 4 bases and V 3 bases, and 3 bases lay outside the gene matches. Germline V CDR1 and CDR2: MDHEN, SYDVKM. CDR3 length equals 14 residues. CDR3 region: CASSFTGAGNTIYF. DNA of the CDR3: TGTGCCAGCAGTTTTACAGGGGCAGGAAACACCATATATTTT.

This rearrangement joins TRBV12-3 or TRBV12-4 to TRBJ2-1; 9 bases fit TRBD2. With V trimmed by 6 bases and J by 7 bases, 10 bases remained unmatched. CDR3 length: 15 amino acids. CDR3 region: CASSRAGGPGNEQFF. The CDR3 nucleotides read TGTGCCAGCAGCCGGGCGGGAGGGCCTGGTAATGAGCAGTTCTTC.

This clonotype was seen many times. The rearrangement joins TRBV6-5 to TRBJ1-5, with D uncertain. The CDR3 has 16 amino acids. CDR1 is MNHEY, CDR2 SVGAGI, per germline. The V gene lost 2 bases and the J gene lost 6 bases, with 17 bases spanning the gap. The CDR3 DNA reads as TGTGCCAGCAGTTACCAAAAACCCCCTTCGGGTCAGCCCCAGCATTTT. The encoded protein is CASSYQKPPSGQPQHF.

The chain combines TRBV5-6 with TRBJ1-1; 8 nucleotides line up with TRBD1. Germline V lookup: CDR1 SGHDT, CDR2 YYEEEE. V was pared by 3 bases and J by 1 base, with 5 bases of the junction left unmatched. The CDR3 is 15 amino acids. The CDR3 nucleotides read TGTGCCAGCAGCTACTATGGACAGGGGAACACTGAAGCTTTCTTT. It yields the protein CASSYYGQGNTEAFF.

In this sample, this clonotype turned up a few times. The CDR3 coding sequence is TGTGCCAGCAGTTCTGGGACATGGGACACTGAAGCTTTCTTT. Translated: CASSSGTWDTEAFF. The rearrangement joins TRBV6-2 or TRBV6-3 to TRBJ1-1, with D possibly TRBD1 on 6 matching bases. The CDR3 contains 14 residues. Looked up from germline, CDR1 is MNHEY and CDR2 is SVGEGT. The ends were cut back, 4 bases at V and 3 bases at J, with 12 bases in the middle.

The chain combines TRBV14 with TRBJ2-1; D could derive from TRBD1 or TRBD2 (7 bases each). Trimming pared 1 base from V and 6 bases from J, leaving 22 bases between. The CDR3 sequence is 18 residues long. Germline V gives CDR1 SGHDN, CDR2 FVKESK. CDR3 bases: TGTGCCAGCAGCCAAGGCAGGGGGGGGCTATCACGGTTCAATGAGCAGTTCTTC. It codes for CASSQGRGGLSRFNEQFF.

In its sample, this clonotype was seen many times. The chain carries TRBV7-9 and TRBJ2-1; D perhaps matches TRBD1 (7 bases). Germline V CDR1 and CDR2: SEHNR, FQNEAQ (reference sequence). Deletions cut 4 bases from V and 7 bases from J, with 17 bases between. The length of the CDR3 is 15 residues. CDR3 sequence: CASSWRGQGLNEQFF. For the CDR3, the DNA is TGTGCCAGCAGCTGGAGGGGGCAGGGATTGAATGAGCAGTTCTTC.

This chain connects TRBV7-9 to TRBJ1-1; D is unclear. This CDR3 region has 13 residues. V was cut by 5 bases and J by 4 bases, with 11 bases left in between. In germline, CDR1 is SEHNR, CDR2 FQNEAQ (reference sequence). The CDR3 region is CASSQGSSTEAFF. In DNA form, the CDR3 reads TGTGCCAGCAGCCAAGGGTCTTCCACTGAAGCTTTCTTT.

In this sample, this clonotype turned up a few times. Its ends do not fully match the called genes, so a read error is possible. The V call is TRBV7-7, the J call TRBJ2-1; tentatively, D is TRBD2 (6 bases). This CDR3 has 14 amino acids. Germline V gives CDR1 SSHAT, CDR2 FNYEAQ (reference sequence). Here the CDR3 DNA reads TGTGCTAGCAGCTTAGACGGCCACGGGGGTGAGCAGTTCTTC. This encodes CASSLDGHGGEQFF.

The chain joins TRBV6-5 to TRBJ2-1; D is unresolved. Trimming left V 2 bases short and J 0 bases short, with 14 bases between. The CDR3 totals 17 residues. The germline CDR1 and CDR2 sequences are MNHEY and SVGAGI. CDR3: CASSYVILVGSYNEQFF. CDR3 nucleotides: TGTGCCAGCAGTTACGTAATTCTAGTAGGCTCCTACAATGAGCAGTTCTTC.

This clonotype was found a few times. This chain connects TRBV6-2 or TRBV6-3 to TRBJ2-3; 9 nucleotides agree with TRBD1. CDR3 length: 16 residues. J was trimmed by 3 bases and V by 7 bases; bases with no gene match: 11. Germline V gene lookup returns CDR1 MNHEY and CDR2 SVGEGT. DNA for the CDR3: TGTGCCAGCACCAACTCCCTCGGACAGGGGACAGATACGCAGTATTTT. Translating it yields CASTNSLGQGTDTQYF.

V gene TRBV6-2 or TRBV6-3 combines with J gene TRBJ2-5, with D unresolved. Germline-derived CDR1 and CDR2 are MNHEY and SVGEGT. Trimming shortened V by 0 bases and J by 5 bases, and 10 bases separated the two germline ends. This CDR3 is built from 14 residues. The CDR3 region is CASSYSTQRETQYF. Here the CDR3 DNA reads TGTGCCAGCAGTTACTCGACCCAACGGGAGACCCAGTACTTC.

Ten or more counts support this clonotype. The chain uses TRBV5-1 and TRBJ2-7; D ambiguous. The V end lost 1 base, the J end lost 2 bases, and 16 bases lay between the germline ends. Germline CDR1 is SGHRS and CDR2 is YFSETQ. The CDR3 has 16 amino acids. The DNA for the CDR3 is TGCGCCAGCAGCTTGAGGAGCGCGGCAGTTGCCTACGAGCAGTACTTC. Amino acids: CASSLRSAAVAYEQYF.